These 10 T cell receptor beta chains originate from one sample sequenced in a study of post-analysis software for immune sequencing data. Study-wide results and limits: Elevated frequency relative to controls characterized about 5 TRBV segments in patients, TRBV5-6, TRBV5-1 and TRBV20-1 among them.

The antigens for these receptors are not known. Sequencing libraries made from TCR beta cDNA carried unique molecular identifiers. TCRdb re-analysed the PCR reads in MiXCR, keeping a single row per CDR3 protein. Among about 210,000 distinct CDR3 sequences listed, roughly 28% were seen once. Sequencing input: blood. The receptors were gathered from a girl aged 2-17 years with multiple sclerosis.

Concerning this clonotype itself: A much larger clonotype is one base distant, so this may be a read error. This chain joins TRBV6-6 and TRBJ2-7; D gene unclear. Germline CDR1 MNHNY, CDR2 SVGAGI (reference sequence). The CDR3 covers 13 residues. In DNA form, the CDR3 reads TGTGCCAGCAGTGACTCCGGTGGCTACGAGCAGTACTTC. Translating gives CASSDSGGYEQYF.

This chain joins TRBV5-4 and TRBJ1-4; 7 nucleotides align to TRBD1. Germline trimming cut 1 base from V and 5 bases from J; bases unmatched to any gene: 2. The V gene's germline CDR1 is SGHNT and CDR2 YYREEE (reference sequence). CDR3 size: 14 residues. As DNA, the CDR3 is TGTGCCAGCAGCTTGAACAGGGGCAATGAAAAACTGTTTTTT. Its translation is CASSLNRGNEKLFF.

Only a few counts were recorded for this clonotype. The chain links TRBV6-1 to TRBJ2-7, with a weak D call TRBD1 (5 bases). Germline V lookup: CDR1 MNHNS, CDR2 SASEGT. The length of the CDR3 is 14 residues. The germline V and J ends were trimmed by 6 bases and 5 bases, with 17 bases remaining between them. The CDR3 DNA sequence: TGTGCCAGCAGGGAGACCCGACAGTCGGACGAGCAGTACTTC. Its protein product is CASRETRQSDEQYF.

Comment on this clonotype: One base away lies a much larger clone, so this may be a sequencing read error. V usage is TRBV5-1 and J usage is TRBJ2-1; 8 positions match TRBD2. The CDR3 has 13 residues. V was pared by 7 bases and J by 13 bases, with 13 bases of the junction left unmatched. Germline CDR1 and CDR2: SGHRS and YFSETQ. The CDR3 sequence: CASSGGEQETQFF. DNA for the CDR3: TGCGCCAGCTCCGGGGGGGAACAAGAGACCCAGTTCTTC. Full variable domain (outside the CDR3, taken from reference TRBV5-1 and TRBJ2-1): KAGVTQTPRYLIKTRGQQVTLSCSPISGHRSVSWYQQTPGQGLQFLFEYFSETQRNKGNFPGRFSGRQFSNSRSEMNVSTLELGDSALYLCASSGGEQETQFFGPGTRLTVL.

As concerns this clonotype: One end of the junction fails to match germline, which may point to a read error. The V and J genes are TRBV5-1 and TRBJ2-7; no clear D gene. This CDR3 comprises 14 residues. From germline, CDR1 is SGHRS and CDR2 YFSETQ. CDR3 nucleotide sequence: TGCGCCAGTAGCTTGAGTGGCCAGGTCGGCGAGCAGTACTTC. Translating it yields CASSLSGQVGEQYF.

This clonotype was seen many times. The rearrangement links TRBV20-1 to TRBJ2-7; TRBD2 might be the D (7 bases). Germline values: CDR1 DFQATT, CDR2 SNEGSKA (reference sequence). There are 12 residues in the CDR3. The V and J ends lost 8 bases and 2 bases respectively, with 13 bases between them. The CDR3 spells CSLGGQAYEQYF. The CDR3 coding sequence is TGCAGTCTCGGGGGGCAAGCCTACGAGCAGTACTTC.

This clonotype was recorded a few times. This rearrangement joins TRBV2 to TRBJ1-6, with D tentatively TRBD1 (5 bases). Trimming took 8 bases from V and 7 from J, leaving 12 bases between them. CDR1 and CDR2 (germline): SNHLY, FYNNEI. This CDR3 region has 13 residues. CDR3 nucleotides: TGTGCCAGCGGATGGGGACTCAATTCACCCCTCCACTTT. Translation gives CASGWGLNSPLHF. The full variable domain, with the rest looked up from reference TRBV2 and TRBJ1-6, is EPEVTQTPSHQVTQMGQEVILRCVPISNHLYFYWYRQILGQKVEFLVSFYNNEISEKSEIFDDQFSVERPDGSNFTLKIRSTKLEDSAMYFCASGWGLNSPLHFGNGTRLTVT.

This clonotype was recorded at least ten times. V gene TRBV5-6 combines with J gene TRBJ1-2; 9 bases map to TRBD1. Germline V gene sequence: CDR1 SGHDT, CDR2 YYEEEE. CDR3 length: 16 amino acids. V was clipped by 0 bases and J by 6 bases; unmatched bases: 9. Here the CDR3 reads CASSLVATGGQDGYTF. As DNA, the CDR3 is TGTGCCAGCAGCTTGGTGGCGACAGGGGGGCAGGATGGCTACACCTTC. The full variable domain, rest sourced from reference TRBV5-6 and TRBJ1-2, is DAGVTQSPTHLIKTRGQQVTLRCSPKSGHDTVSWYQQALGQGPQFIFQYYEEEERQRGNFPDRFSGHQFPNYSSELNVNALLLGDSALYLCASSLVATGGQDGYTFGSGTRLTVV.

This clonotype was recorded at least ten times. J is TRBJ1-1 and V is TRBV12-3 or TRBV12-4; D unclear. V gave up 5 bases and J gave up 2 bases, with 12 bases separating them. The CDR3 has 14 amino acids. The CDR3 DNA is TGTGCCAGCAGTCTTACCGGGCCTAACACTGAAGCTTTCTTT. It codes for CASSLTGPNTEAFF.

The rearrangement links TRBV29-1 to TRBJ2-5; 7 bases are a match to TRBD1. The J call may be mistaken, given a closer DNA end match to TRBJ2-7. CDR3 size: 14 residues. Germline-derived CDR1 and CDR2 are SQVTM and ANQGSEA. The CDR3 protein is CSAGTGTATYEQYF. The CDR3, as DNA: TGCAGCGCGGGAACCGGGACAGCAACCTACGAGCAGTACTTC.